The clone carrying this T cell receptor beta chain was observed many times. Its specificity is unknown. Isolation of PBMCs was performed on 8.5 to 10 ml fresh peripheral blood. Amplification of TCR beta CDR3 regions was performed using RNA transcripts as template. HTBI primers were employed in a first-round RT-PCR of the TCR CDR3. TCRdb reanalysed the multiplex PCR reads using MiXCR and keeps one entry per CDR3 protein. Here the sample spans fewer than 400,000 distinct CDR3 sequences, around 15% being singletons. The CDR3 is 15 residues long. Trimming took off 0 bases at V and 2 bases at J, with 12 bases between the two ends. Germline CDR1 and CDR2: DFQATT and SNEGSKA (reference sequence). This entry comes from a study of T cells in Graves' hyperthyroidism and ophthalmopathy. Overall study findings and caveats: Among thyroid clonotypes expanded above 0.001, most also appeared in blood. Ophthalmopathy stood apart from stable hyperthyroidism in a 13 V-J model.

The sequencing input was blood. The chain joins TRBV20-1 to TRBJ2-3; D unresolved. This clonotype was sampled from a man aged 45 to 65 with Graves' ophthalmopathy. The CDR3 DNA follows: TGCAGTGCTAGAGATCGGGTAGTCCCCACAGATACGCAGTATTTT. This encodes CSARDRVVPTDTQYF.